The present TCR beta chain was sequenced within a study of blood T cell repertoires in COVID-19. Study background: Researchers got acute and convalescent COVID-19 samples from the United States, Italy and Spain. PBMCs, B-cell-depleted T cells, or T cells were the source of the cDNA or gDNA that made up the material.

CDR1 and CDR2 from the germline V gene are SEHNR and FQNEAQ (reference sequence). The ends lost 4 bases at V and 0 bases at J; junction bases unmatched: 6. This CDR3 is built from 15 residues. Authors' processing steps: Nucleated cell counts were estimated from reference gene primer amplification. The assay was immunoSEQ multiplex PCR, and TCRdb's table has in-frame clones only and misses some. That table supplies the V and J calls and clone size; D and trimming were determined from the DNA. The sample holds about 130,000 clones; 75% to 90% are singletons and the top ten take around 3.2%. The Seattle patients, enrolled during active infection, were followed longitudinally.

The sequence derives from a woman aged 80 or over with COVID-19, enrolled during active disease. The material sequenced was peripheral blood. V usage is TRBV7-9 and J usage is TRBJ2-7, with 7 nucleotides matching TRBD1. CDR3 protein: CASSSRQGSSYEQYF. CDR3 in DNA: TGTGCCAGCAGCTCGAGACAGGGCAGCTCCTACGAGCAGTACTTC.